This T cell receptor (beta chain) derives from a study of post-analysis software for immune sequencing data. The study's findings and limits: In patients, TRBV5-6, TRBV5-1 and TRBV20-1 belonged to roughly five TRBV segments found more frequently than in controls. Compared against controls, patients with multiple sclerosis displayed significantly lower normalized Chao1 diversity.

This clonotype turned up a few times. No antigen is known for it. TCR beta libraries were prepared from cDNA with unique molecular identifiers. TCRdb recomputed calls from the PCR reads with MiXCR, one row per CDR3 protein. The data hold hundreds of thousands of distinct CDR3 sequences, with less than 45% observed a single time. V was trimmed by 0 bases and J by 3 bases, leaving 6 bases between them. The germline CDR1 and CDR2 sequences are MNHEY and SMNVEV (reference sequence). The CDR3 runs to 14 residues. This clonotype originated in a girl aged 5-17 years with multiple sclerosis. The material sequenced was blood. The chain carries TRBV27 and TRBJ1-5, with a weak D call TRBD1 (5 bases). As DNA, the CDR3 is TGTGCCAGCAGTTTATCCAGGGACAATCAGCCCCAGCATTTT. It is translated as CASSLSRDNQPQHF.